The 16 T cell receptor beta chains presented below share a single source sample, sequenced in a study of cytomegalovirus exposure and HLA in healthy donors. Primers for the PCR totalled 60 Vbeta and 13 Jbeta. Some clones are missing from TCRdb's copy, which holds only in-frame ones; the method was immunoSEQ multiplex PCR. The table has 150,000 to 200,000 clones, around 80% seen once; the top ten hold 1.5%. Sequencing used PBMCs. These receptors were collected from a girl aged 10 to 17 in good health and CMV-seropositive.

This clone was seen a few times. The chain employs TRBV4-1 and TRBJ1-1; TRBD1 agrees at 7 bases. Germline lookup yields CDR1 MGHRA and CDR2 YSYEKL. The CDR3 loop spans 14 amino acids. J was trimmed by 4 bases and V by 1 base; bases with no gene match: 3. The DNA of the CDR3 is TGCGCCAGCAGCCAAGTTAACAGGGGCACTGAAGCTTTCTTT. Translation gives CASSQVNRGTEAFF.

The chain carries TRBV5-1 and TRBJ2-1; TRBD2 aligns across 14 bases. V shed 4 bases, J shed 1 base, and the junction held 13 bases outside the gene matches. Germline V gene lookup returns CDR1 SGHRS and CDR2 YFSETQ. This CDR3 is built from 20 residues. The CDR3, as DNA: TGCGCCAGCAGCCTCCGACTAGCGGGAGGGAGGACGGGGTCCTACAATGAGCAGTTCTTC. This sequence encodes CASSLRLAGGRTGSYNEQFF.

The chain couples TRBV6-1 to TRBJ2-2; 7 bases are a match to TRBD1. With 4 bases clipped from V and 7 bases from J, the junction kept 6 bases outside the gene matches. The CDR3 is 14 residues long. Per germline, CDR1 MNHNS and CDR2 SASEGT. CDR3 in amino acids: CASSGTGVNGELFF. The DNA for the CDR3 is TGTGCCAGCAGTGGTACAGGGGTGAACGGGGAGCTGTTTTTT.

The J gene is TRBJ2-7, the V gene TRBV25-1, with D maybe TRBD2 (6 bases). The CDR3 is 14 amino acids. Germline CDR1 is MGHDK and CDR2 is SYGVNS. Trimming shortened V by 3 bases and J by 4 bases, and 13 bases separated the two germline ends. CDR3 loop: CASSERGRAYEQYF. CDR3 DNA sequence: TGTGCCAGCAGTGAGCGGGGCAGGGCGTACGAGCAGTACTTC.

This clone turned up a few times. J is TRBJ2-7 and V is TRBV27; 8 bases map to TRBD2. In germline, CDR1 is MNHEY, CDR2 SMNVEV (reference sequence). The length of the CDR3 is 16 residues. Losses at the gene ends were 4 bases for V and 3 bases for J; bases not matched to a gene: 11. This chain's CDR3 is CASSSPQSAGGYEQYF. The CDR3 DNA reads as TGTGCCAGCAGTTCCCCTCAGTCCGCGGGGGGCTACGAGCAGTACTTC.

V is TRBV27 and J is TRBJ1-4; D is possibly TRBD1 (6 bases). This CDR3 region has 13 residues. Between the trimmed V and J ends, which lost 9 bases and 6 bases, there was a span of 14 bases. Germline CDR1 reads MNHEY; CDR2 reads SMNVEV (reference sequence). CDR3 sequence: CASGDRTHEKLFF. The CDR3 bases are TGTGCCAGTGGAGACAGGACTCATGAAAAACTGTTTTTT.

V and J are TRBV2 and TRBJ2-2, with 9 bases matching TRBD2. The germline V gene encodes CDR1 SNHLY and CDR2 FYNNEI. CDR3 length: 14 residues. V lost 4 bases, J lost 7 bases, and 4 bases stayed unmatched. CDR3 nucleotides: TGTGCCAGCAGTGCTTTAGCGGGAGTCGGGGAGCTGTTTTTT. This codes for CASSALAGVGELFF.

The chain links TRBV2 to TRBJ2-4, with D maybe TRBD2 (6 bases). Between the trimmed V and J ends, which lost 4 bases and 0 bases, there was a span of 16 bases. CDR1 is SNHLY and CDR2 is FYNNEI in the germline V gene. The CDR3 contains 17 residues. The CDR3 spells CASSGGWGELAKNIQYF. In DNA form, the CDR3 reads TGTGCCAGCAGTGGGGGATGGGGGGAACTAGCCAAAAACATTCAGTACTTC.

This chain links TRBV29-1 with TRBJ2-7, with a weak D call TRBD1 (5 bases). Trimming took 5 bases from V and 7 from J, leaving 15 bases between them. This CDR3 has 12 amino acids. From germline, CDR1 is SQVTM and CDR2 ANQGSEA. The CDR3 loop is CSVTAGKREQYF. The CDR3 DNA sequence: TGCAGCGTTACTGCAGGGAAAAGAGAGCAGTACTTC.

This clone came up a few times. CDR3 DNA: TGTGCCAGCAGCGGCGGACTAGCGGGTACAGATACGCAGTATTTT. Translation: CASSGGLAGTDTQYF. The J gene is TRBJ2-3, the V gene TRBV9; TRBD2 matches 11 bases. The junction had 3 bases not matched to a gene; V was cut back by 3 bases and J by 3 bases. Germline V gives CDR1 SGDLS, CDR2 YYNGEE. The CDR3 is 15 residues long. The full variable domain, with the rest looked up from reference TRBV9 and TRBJ2-3, is DSGVTQTPKHLITATGQRVTLRCSPRSGDLSVYWYQQSLDQGLQFLIQYYNGEERAKGNILERFSAQQFPDLHSELNLSSLELGDSALYFCASSGGLAGTDTQYFGPGTRLTVL.

CDR3 amino acids: CAISEGAGGAYNEQFF. As DNA, the CDR3 is TGTGCCATCAGTGAAGGAGCGGGAGGGGCCTACAATGAGCAGTTCTTC. V and J are TRBV10-3 and TRBJ2-1; 10 nucleotides match TRBD2. V was pared by 3 bases and J by 2 bases, with 4 bases of the junction left unmatched. This CDR3 region has 16 residues. CDR1 is ENHRY and CDR2 is SYGVKD in the germline V gene.

The chain employs TRBV9 and TRBJ2-5; 12 bases fit TRBD2. This CDR3 has 17 residues. After removal of 3 bases from V and 0 bases from J, the junction contained 6 bases not matched to a gene. The germline V gene encodes CDR1 SGDLS and CDR2 YYNGEE. CDR3 nucleotides: TGTGCCAGCAGCGAGGAGACTAGCGGGGGCTACCAAGAGACCCAGTACTTC. Translated: CASSEETSGGYQETQYF.

This clone has a handful of counts. This chain connects TRBV25-1 to TRBJ2-1, with 8 bases lining up with TRBD1. V was pared by 4 bases and J by 7 bases, with 9 bases of the junction left unmatched. This CDR3 spans 15 amino acids. The germline gives CDR1 MGHDK, CDR2 SYGVNS. CDR3 DNA: TGTGCCAGCAGTGCCCCCGGGACAGGTGAGAATGAGCAGTTCTTC. Translation: CASSAPGTGENEQFF.

The rearrangement joins TRBV5-4 to TRBJ2-2; weak D call: TRBD1 (7 bases). Between the trimmed V and J ends, which lost 4 bases and 0 bases, there was a span of 13 bases. Germline V lookup: CDR1 SGHNT, CDR2 YYREEE (reference sequence). The CDR3 runs 16 residues. CDR3 residues: CASSHAGQSNTGELFF. The CDR3 bases are TGTGCCAGCAGCCACGCGGGACAGTCGAACACCGGGGAGCTGTTTTTT.

The chain joins TRBV5-1 to TRBJ2-7; 10 bases are shared with TRBD1. The CDR3 totals 14 residues. The V gene end was trimmed by 4 bases and the J gene end by 4 bases; junction bases not matched to a gene: 5. Germline V CDR1 and CDR2: SGHRS, YFSETQ. The CDR3 loop reads CASSLDRGSYEQYF. DNA of the CDR3: TGCGCCAGCAGCCTGGACAGGGGGAGTTACGAGCAGTACTTC. Supplemented by reference TRBV5-1 and TRBJ2-7, the full variable domain reads KAGVTQTPRYLIKTRGQQVTLSCSPISGHRSVSWYQQTPGQGLQFLFEYFSETQRNKGNFPGRFSGRQFSNSRSEMNVSTLELGDSALYLCASSLDRGSYEQYFGPGTRLTVT.

The chain has TRBV6-5 and TRBJ2-7, with 7 bases matching TRBD1. V lost 0 bases, J lost 2 bases, and 4 bases stayed unmatched. The CDR3 consists of 15 residues. The germline CDR1 and CDR2 sequences are MNHEY and SVGAGI. CDR3 region: CASSYSTGTTYEQYF. The CDR3 coding sequence is TGTGCCAGCAGTTACTCGACAGGGACGACCTACGAGCAGTACTTC.